This TCR beta chain was identified in a study of CD8 T cells in Susac syndrome (dated by TCRdb to between 2017 and 2020). About the full investigation: The study used repertoire sequencing to test whether antigen drove CD8+ T cell activation and differentiation in Susac syndrome. The study compared CD8+ T cell repertoire clonality among over ten healthy donors, about 14 Susac syndrome patients and roughly 15 multiple sclerosis patients.

RNA was extracted with the RNeasy kit and 0.5 to 1 ug was reverse transcribed using random hexamers. TCR beta CDR3 regions were amplified with the immunoSEQ multiplex PCR assay covering 54 Vbeta and 13 Jbeta segments. To correct PCR amplification bias, a synthetic template baseline was used for both primer optimization and computational correction. In the original analysis: Reads were annotated to V, D and J genes according to IMGT and were analyzed with immunoSEQ Analyzer, with only productive sequences retained. Clonality was computed as one minus Shannon entropy normalized by log2 of the number of productive unique sequences. For each patient and control, public and private clones were evaluated within the 100 most prevalent clones. Clones were defined as Susac-specific when absent from the healthy and MS cohorts, from about 1,100 published viral clones and from other ImmuneACCESS disease sequences. Through fastp at Q25 and MiXCR, TCRdb rebuilt clones from the public reads, retaining in-frame beta chains. One record per CDR3 amino acid sequence lists the most common genes and DNA. None of the V and J calls come from the authors' own analysis; TCRdb made them. Within this sample are about 400,000 distinct CDR3 sequences, with 75% to 90% of them counted one time only. Of the sample, roughly 0.11% falls within the top ten clones.

To note about this clonotype: It lacks a known antigen. Base qualities were left out, and no much larger clone turns up one base away.

General study outcomes and caveats: The TCR sequencing and HLA analysis was acknowledged to have included a relatively small number of individuals.

Peripheral blood CD8+ and CD4+ T cells from healthy donors, Susac syndrome patients and multiple sclerosis patients were profiled using high-throughput TCR beta sequencing. Multiple sclerosis controls were treatment-naive patients with stable or active relapsing-remitting disease fulfilling revised McDonald criteria. Bulk CD8+ and CD4+ T cells were purified magnetically by negative isolation, whereas CD8+ TEMRA cells were enriched by FACS. Blood was drawn into EDTA tubes, processed within 24 hours, and PBMCs were isolated by density gradient centrifugation. PBMCs intended for TCR sequencing were cryopreserved in liquid nitrogen and thawed later in a water bath at 37 degrees C. The sorted or isolated CD4+, CD8+ and CD8+ TEMRA cells reached a purity of at least 90%. The germline V gene supplies CDR1 SGHVS and CDR2 FQNEAQ. There are 15 amino acids in the CDR3, from cysteine to phenylalanine inclusive. The DNA shown is the 45-base CDR3, in frame from base 1. Trimming takes 3 bases from V and 1 base from J, and the germline ends sit 10 bases apart.

The sample comprised CD8+ T cells from PBMCs. This receptor was obtained from a human donor with multiple sclerosis. The rearrangement combines TRBV7-8 with TRBJ1-5; a confident D gene designation cannot be given. The encoded CDR3 is CASSFGRASNQPQHF. The sequence in DNA is TGTGCCAGCAGCTTTGGAAGGGCAAGCAATCAGCCCCAGCATTTT.